Listed here are 10 T cell receptor beta chains from one sample, sequenced in a study of shared clonotypes between healthy human individuals. Here immunoSEQ multiplex PCR was the method, and the copy in TCRdb shows in-frame clones only, minus some. This table holds approximately 1.1 million clones, 75% to 80% found once. The sequenced sample was memory CD4+ T cells from PBMCs. Sample subset: CD45RA-negative fraction. The receptors stem from a man aged 18 to 30 in good health. Some clones in this sample may be carry-over from other donors' samples.

The chain combines TRBV6-5 with TRBJ1-5, with D uncertain. The ends were cut back, 2 bases at V and 5 bases at J, with 10 bases in the middle. The CDR3 totals 14 residues. CDR1 is MNHEY, CDR2 SVGAGI, per germline. CDR3 sequence (DNA): TGTGCCAGCAGTTACACTGGGAGGGATCAGCCCCAGCATTTT. Translated, it gives CASSYTGRDQPQHF.

The chain employs TRBV10-1 and TRBJ2-5; D tentatively reads TRBD1 or TRBD2 (6 bases each). The germline V and J ends were trimmed by 4 bases and 3 bases, with 12 bases remaining between them. Germline V gene data show CDR1 as WNHNN and CDR2 as SYGVQD (reference sequence). This CDR3 is built from 14 residues. For the CDR3, the DNA is TGCGCCAGCAGTGTGGGGGGCCGAGAAGAGACCCAGTACTTC. This encodes CASSVGGREETQYF.

The V and J genes are TRBV15 and TRBJ2-7, with D possibly TRBD1 on 6 matching bases. CDR1 and CDR2 from the germline V gene are LNHNV and YYDKDF (reference sequence). V lost 1 base to trimming and J lost 3 bases, with 10 bases between them. The CDR3 is 14 amino acids. The CDR3 reads CATSRVGQYYEQYF. The CDR3 DNA reads TGTGCCACCAGCAGAGTTGGACAGTACTACGAGCAGTACTTC.

The chain joins TRBV19 to TRBJ2-1, with 11 bases identical to TRBD2. V lost 5 bases and J lost 7; bases outside the gene matches: 4. This CDR3 comprises 14 residues. Per germline, CDR1 LNHDA and CDR2 SQIVND (reference sequence). For the CDR3, the DNA is TGTGCCAGTAGTCCGGGACTAGCGGTTAATGAGCAGTTCTTC. Translated: CASSPGLAVNEQFF.

This chain joins TRBV12-2 and TRBJ1-5. TRBV12-2 is listed as a pseudogene. The CDR3 runs to 15 residues. The CDR3 reads CASRVWGGSNQPQHF. In DNA, the CDR3 is TGTGCAAGTCGCGTTTGGGGGGGCAGCAATCAGCCCCAGCATTTT.

This clone came up a few times. This rearrangement joins TRBV7-9 to TRBJ2-2; unclear D gene. The CDR3 loop spans 14 amino acids. Looked up from germline, CDR1 is SEHNR and CDR2 is FQNEAQ (reference sequence). V dropped 5 bases and J dropped 3 bases, with 10 bases sitting between them. CDR3 sequence (DNA): TGTGCCAGCAGCCCTGTCCGCGACACCGGGGAGCTGTTTTTT. It codes for CASSPVRDTGELFF.

The gene calls are TRBV7-6 and TRBJ2-2, with 9 bases matching TRBD2. Germline values: CDR1 SGHVS, CDR2 FNYEAQ. There are 19 residues in the CDR3. V shed 2 bases and J 4 bases; nucleotides not matched to a gene: 14. CDR3 coding DNA: TGTGCCAGCAGCTTAATAATAGCGGGGGTCGGCCTCTCCACCGGGGAGCTGTTTTTT. It yields the protein CASSLIIAGVGLSTGELFF.

A remark on this clone: The sample has other DNA sequences that encode this CDR3 too. The chain couples TRBV5-4 to TRBJ2-5, with 10 bases fitting TRBD1. J gave up 5 bases and V 5 bases, and 12 bases lay outside the gene matches. This CDR3 spans 16 amino acids. The germline CDR1 and CDR2 sequences are SGHNT and YYREEE (reference sequence). CDR3 residues: CASSDPPGQGKETQYF. The DNA of the CDR3 is TGTGCCAGCAGTGACCCCCCGGGACAGGGGAAGGAGACCCAGTACTTC.

This sequence joins TRBV6-6 and TRBJ2-1, with 7 bases aligning to TRBD2. CDR3 size: 14 residues. Germline assignment: CDR1 MNHNY and CDR2 SVGAGI (reference sequence). With 9 bases clipped from V and 7 bases from J, the junction kept 12 bases outside the gene matches. The CDR3 here is CASNLGGRMNEQFF. CDR3 nucleotides: TGTGCCAGTAATTTGGGGGGGAGAATGAATGAGCAGTTCTTC.

The gene calls are TRBV6-5 and TRBJ1-2; the match to TRBD1 covers 8 bases. Trimming at V came to 6 bases and at J to 8 bases, leaving 8 bases not matched to a gene. Germline values: CDR1 MNHEY, CDR2 SVGAGI. The CDR3 is made up of 13 amino acids. This CDR3 reads CASRRTGRGGYTF. CDR3 bases: TGTGCCAGCAGGCGGACAGGGCGGGGCGGCTACACCTTC.